This T cell receptor (beta chain) was recorded in a study of cytomegalovirus exposure and HLA in healthy donors. CDR1 is SGHRS, CDR2 YFSETQ, per germline. CDR3 size: 15 residues. Trimming cost V 6 bases and J 0 bases; bases outside gene matches: 5. Primers: 60 Vbeta forward and 13 Jbeta reverse. Profiling relied on immunoSEQ multiplex PCR, and the TCRdb table lists in-frame clones only, not all of them. The sample lists 70,000 to 90,000 clones; roughly 61% were seen once. This chain connects TRBV5-1 to TRBJ1-3, with 8 positions matching TRBD1. The sequenced sample consisted of PBMCs. The sequence came from a woman in her forties in good health and CMV-seropositive. DNA of the CDR3: TGCGCCAGCACACAGGGGGATAGCTCTGGAAACACCATATATTTT. This codes for CASTQGDSSGNTIYF.